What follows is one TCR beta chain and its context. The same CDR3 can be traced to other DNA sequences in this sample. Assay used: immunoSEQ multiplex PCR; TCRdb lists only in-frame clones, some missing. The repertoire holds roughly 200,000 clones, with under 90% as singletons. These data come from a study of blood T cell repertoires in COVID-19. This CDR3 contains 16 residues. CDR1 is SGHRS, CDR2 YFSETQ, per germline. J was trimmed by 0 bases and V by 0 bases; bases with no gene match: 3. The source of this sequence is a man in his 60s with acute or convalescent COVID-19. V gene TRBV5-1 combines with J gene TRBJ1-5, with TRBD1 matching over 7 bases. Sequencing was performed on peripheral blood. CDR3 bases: TGCGCCAGCAGCTTGGGGACAGGAATTAGCAATCAGCCCCAGCATTTT. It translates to CASSLGTGISNQPQHF. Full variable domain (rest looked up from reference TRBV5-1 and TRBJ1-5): KAGVTQTPRYLIKTRGQQVTLSCSPISGHRSVSWYQQTPGQGLQFLFEYFSETQRNKGNFPGRFSGRQFSNSRSEMNVSTLELGDSALYLCASSLGTGISNQPQHFGDGTRLSIL.